The entry below gives a single T cell receptor (beta chain) sequence along with its context. Its antigen is not identified. In the same sample, other DNA sequences code for this CDR3. Every patient had mismatch repair deficiency by PCR or immunohistochemistry. TCR sequencing covered a few patients who responded to pembrolizumab. V lost 1 base to trimming and J lost 7 bases, with 11 bases between them. The germline V gene has CDR1 SGHDN and CDR2 FVKESK. This CDR3 has 14 residues. Clones were read by immunoSEQ multiplex PCR, and TCRdb kept only the in-frame ones, dropping some. The sample has 100,000 to 150,000 clones, more than 70% seen once. This entry comes from a study of PD-1 blockade in mismatch repair-deficient tumors. On the study more broadly: All were previously treated, progressing patients with over 9 mismatch repair-deficient cancer types.

Broader study findings: Tumor-resident clones, often absent from pretreatment blood, expanded after pembrolizumab and then contracted.

The chain carries TRBV14 and TRBJ2-1; D unresolved. The material was peripheral blood, obtained 72 weeks after starting pembrolizumab. This clonotype originated in an adult with mismatch repair-deficient cancer. The CDR3 region has the DNA TGTGCCAGCAGCCAAGGACGGGTAGGAAATGAGCAGTTCTTC. It is translated as CASSQGRVGNEQFF.